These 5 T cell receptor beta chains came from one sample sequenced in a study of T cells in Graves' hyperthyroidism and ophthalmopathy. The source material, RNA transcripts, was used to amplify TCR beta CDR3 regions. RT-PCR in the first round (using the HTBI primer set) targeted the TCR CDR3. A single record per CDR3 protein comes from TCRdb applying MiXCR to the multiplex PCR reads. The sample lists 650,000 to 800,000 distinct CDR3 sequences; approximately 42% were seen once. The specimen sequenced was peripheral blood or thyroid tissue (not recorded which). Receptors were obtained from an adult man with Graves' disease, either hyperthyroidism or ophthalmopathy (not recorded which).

The CDR3 DNA sequence: TGTGCCAGCAGCTTGGGTTTGGGCACAGGCTATGGCTACACCTTC. Its translation is CASSLGLGTGYGYTF. The rearrangement joins TRBV7-9 to TRBJ1-2, with D possibly matching TRBD1 (5 bases). The CDR3 totals 15 residues. Trimming removed 3 bases from V and 4 bases from J, with 15 bases in between. The germline CDR1 and CDR2 sequences are SEHNR and FQNEAQ (reference sequence).

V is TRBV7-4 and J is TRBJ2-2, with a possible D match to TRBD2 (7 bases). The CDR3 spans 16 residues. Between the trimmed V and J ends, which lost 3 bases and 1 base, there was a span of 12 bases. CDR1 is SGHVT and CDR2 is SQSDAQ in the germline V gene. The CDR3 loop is CASSFGGGRNTGELFF. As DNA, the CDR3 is TGTGCCAGCAGCTTTGGGGGGGGCCGGAACACCGGGGAGCTGTTTTTT.

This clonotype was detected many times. This chain's CDR3 is CSAFDSPYGYTF. For the CDR3, the DNA is TGCAGTGCTTTCGACAGCCCCTATGGCTACACCTTC. The chain is built from TRBV20-1 and TRBJ1-2; tentatively, D is TRBD1 (5 bases). Germline lookup yields CDR1 DFQATT and CDR2 SNEGSKA (reference sequence). The CDR3 sequence is 12 residues long. V was trimmed by 5 bases and J by 4 bases, leaving 11 bases between them.

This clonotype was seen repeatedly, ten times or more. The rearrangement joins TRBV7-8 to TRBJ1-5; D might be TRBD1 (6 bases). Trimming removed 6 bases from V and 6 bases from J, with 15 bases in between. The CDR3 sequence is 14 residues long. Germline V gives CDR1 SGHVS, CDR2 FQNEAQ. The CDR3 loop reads CASSRMGGAQPQHF. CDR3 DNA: TGTGCCAGCAGTCGTATGGGGGGGGCTCAGCCCCAGCATTTT.

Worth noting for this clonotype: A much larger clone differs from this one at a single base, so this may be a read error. The CDR3 region has the DNA TGCAGTGCTAGAGATCTCGGGGAAGAGACCCAGTACTTC. This gives the protein CSARDLGEETQYF. The J gene is TRBJ2-5, the V gene TRBV20-1, with a possible D match to TRBD2 (5 bases). The CDR3 runs 13 residues. Trimming stripped 0 bases from V and 3 bases from J, with 8 bases between. Germline V gives CDR1 DFQATT, CDR2 SNEGSKA (reference sequence).